The 3 T cell receptor beta chains in this list originate from one sample, sequenced in a study of T-cell reconstitution after alpha-beta-depleted transplantation in children. During its preparation, the TCRbeta library received unique molecular identifiers. TCRdb reprocessed the PCR reads with MiXCR, giving one entry per CDR3 protein. Of about 400,000 distinct CDR3 sequences in the sample, 15% to 20% are singletons; the top ten hold under 30%. Sample: PBMCs, mostly from graft donor cells, taken 360 days after TCRalphabeta/CD19-depleted stem cell transplant. These receptors were obtained from a boy under three years old who had a stem cell transplant for Wiskott-Aldrich syndrome, so the T cells may come from the graft donor.

The chain has TRBV5-1 and TRBJ2-7; maybe TRBD1 (6 bases). V shed 1 base and J shed 3 bases, with 14 bases lying between them. The CDR3 is made up of 15 amino acids. The germline gives CDR1 SGHRS, CDR2 YFSETQ. The CDR3 sequence: CASSLNRVPLYEQYF. Here the CDR3 DNA reads TGCGCCAGCAGCTTGAACAGGGTTCCCCTCTACGAGCAGTACTTC.

The genes are TRBV7-2 and TRBJ2-5; D not certain. There are 13 residues in the CDR3. Trimming shortened V by 5 bases and J by 5 bases, and 12 bases separated the two germline ends. Germline CDR1 is SGHTA and CDR2 is FQGNSA. CDR3 sequence (DNA): TGTGCCAGCAGCCTTACAGATAGCGAGACCCAGTACTTC. This sequence encodes CASSLTDSETQYF.

There are a few counts of this clonotype. The gene calls are TRBV5-1 and TRBJ1-2; D ambiguous. Looked up from germline, CDR1 is SGHRS and CDR2 is YFSETQ. The CDR3 runs 16 residues. The V end was cut by 0 bases, the J end by 2 bases, with 14 bases between. DNA of the CDR3: TGCGCCAGCAGCTTGGACCCGGCAGGCGGGAACTATGGCTACACCTTC. As protein: CASSLDPAGGNYGYTF.